These 19 T cell receptor beta chains were all obtained from the same sample, sequenced in a study of graft-versus-host responses after intestinal transplantation. Sequenced by immunoSEQ multiplex PCR; TCRdb stores in-frame clones only, minus some. The sample has approximately 78,000 clones; roughly 84% are singletons. Their antigen targets remain unknown. This sample comprised unstimulated CD8+ T cells sorted from spleen or lymph node cells, obtained before transplant. These receptors were obtained from a human donor who was the organ donor for an intestinal transplant.

J is TRBJ1-3 and V is TRBV10-3; D uncertain. V lost 4 bases, J lost 2 bases, and 12 bases lay in between. The CDR3 sequence is 15 residues long. Per germline, CDR1 ENHRY and CDR2 SYGVKD. The CDR3 bases are TGTGCCATCAGTGGGTTGGAGGTAACTGGAAACACCATATATTTT. Protein: CAISGLEVTGNTIYF.

V and J are TRBV6-6 and TRBJ1-4; D gene uncertain. V was cut by 7 bases and J by 8 bases, with 17 bases left in between. The CDR3 consists of 14 residues. The germline CDR1 and CDR2 sequences are MNHNY and SVGAGI (reference sequence). The CDR3 spells CASTFRQGWEKLFF. CDR3 bases: TGTGCCAGCACCTTCCGACAAGGGTGGGAAAAACTGTTTTTT.

The J gene is TRBJ1-2, the V gene TRBV7-9; D not certain. V gave up 1 base and J gave up 0 bases, with 6 bases separating them. The CDR3 runs 14 residues. CDR1 and CDR2 from the germline V gene are SEHNR and FQNEAQ (reference sequence). CDR3 loop: CASSLGTANYGYTF. Here the CDR3 DNA reads TGTGCCAGCAGCTTAGGGACCGCTAACTATGGCTACACCTTC.

The genes are TRBV6-1 and TRBJ1-1; D is uncertain. The germline CDR1 and CDR2 sequences are MNHNS and SASEGT. Trimming left V 8 bases short and J 0 bases short, with 10 bases between. The CDR3 covers 13 residues. CDR3 in amino acids: CASLRRLNTEAFF. The CDR3 nucleotides read TGTGCCAGCCTCAGGCGCTTGAACACTGAAGCTTTCTTT.

In its sample, this clone was seen once. A junction end diverges from the germline sequence, so it may reflect a read error. V gene TRBV7-6 combines with J gene TRBJ2-7; maybe TRBD2 (6 bases). This CDR3 spans 13 amino acids. In germline, CDR1 is SGHVS, CDR2 FNYEAQ. The CDR3 is CASSLAMDYEQYF. The CDR3 DNA sequence: TGTGCCAGCAGCCTAGCGATGGACTACGAGCAGTACTTC.

The chain links TRBV28 to TRBJ2-7; D remains unclear. The germline CDR1 and CDR2 sequences are MDHEN and SYDVKM. Trimming cost V 7 bases and J 4 bases, with 11 bases left between them. CDR3 size: 12 residues. CDR3 DNA: TGTGCCAGCACCTTAGGACCTTACGAGCAGTACTTC. Translation gives CASTLGPYEQYF.

This clone came up once. The CDR3 coding sequence is TGTGCCAGCAGCTCGGCTGGGACCCTGCAGTTCTTC. As protein: CASSSAGTLQFF. V is TRBV7-2 and J is TRBJ2-1, with D possibly called TRBD1 or TRBD2 (5 bases each). From germline, CDR1 is SGHTA and CDR2 FQGNSA. With 4 bases removed from V and 12 bases from J, the gap between germline ends came to 13 bases. The CDR3 runs 12 residues.

The chain is built from TRBV6-1 and TRBJ2-7; D assignment may be TRBD1 or TRBD2 (5 bases each). Trimming shortened V by 6 bases and J by 5 bases, and 14 bases separated the two germline ends. This CDR3 has 13 residues. Germline V gene sequence: CDR1 MNHNS, CDR2 SASEGT. The CDR3 sequence is CASRGVSPHEQYF. CDR3 nucleotide sequence: TGTGCCAGCAGGGGGGTCAGTCCCCACGAGCAGTACTTC.

The gene calls are TRBV5-5 and TRBJ1-2, with D perhaps matching TRBD1 (5 bases). Germline CDR1 and CDR2: SGHKS and YYEKEE (reference sequence). The CDR3 runs 14 residues. The ends were cut back, 1 base at V and 6 bases at J, with 13 bases in the middle. CDR3 amino acids: CASSLSGQRNGYTF. The CDR3 DNA reads as TGTGCCAGCAGCTTGTCGGGGCAGCGGAATGGCTACACCTTC.

V is TRBV4-2 and J is TRBJ2-6; D not certain. V was pared by 1 base and J by 0 bases, with 13 bases between. The CDR3 loop spans 18 amino acids. Germline-derived CDR1 and CDR2 are LGHNA and YNFKEQ. The CDR3 loop reads CASSQAESGISGANVLTF. The CDR3 DNA follows: TGTGCCAGCAGCCAAGCTGAGTCCGGTATCTCTGGGGCCAACGTCCTGACTTTC.

This clone was observed a single time. The rearrangement uses TRBV27 and TRBJ2-1; D perhaps matches TRBD1 (6 bases). The CDR3 loop spans 12 amino acids. Trimming took 7 bases from V and 4 from J, leaving 8 bases between them. The germline gives CDR1 MNHEY, CDR2 SMNVEV (reference sequence). DNA of the CDR3: TGTGCCAGCATTGGGACATACAATGAGCAGTTCTTC. Its translation is CASIGTYNEQFF.

V and J are TRBV5-6 and TRBJ1-2, with 9 positions matching TRBD1. The V and J ends lost 3 bases and 1 base, in that order; junction bases with no gene match: 7. This CDR3 region has 16 residues. Germline CDR1 SGHDT, CDR2 YYEEEE. Here the CDR3 DNA reads TGTGCCAGCAGCTGGGAGGGACAGGGCGTTAACTATGGCTACACCTTC. This sequence encodes CASSWEGQGVNYGYTF.

The genes are TRBV4-1 and TRBJ1-1; D gene ambiguous. CDR3 length: 14 residues. Germline values: CDR1 MGHRA, CDR2 YSYEKL. Trimming shortened V by 1 base and J by 6 bases, and 12 bases separated the two germline ends. CDR3 protein: CASSQVGLGAEAFF. CDR3 coding DNA: TGCGCCAGCAGCCAAGTAGGACTTGGCGCTGAAGCTTTCTTT.

The rearrangement links TRBV6-1 to TRBJ1-5; maybe TRBD1 (6 bases). Germline-derived CDR1 and CDR2 are MNHNS and SASEGT. V gave up 0 bases and J gave up 3 bases, with 21 bases separating them. The CDR3 contains 19 residues. This CDR3 is CASSEAMGTWTALNQPQHF. As DNA, the CDR3 is TGTGCCAGCAGTGAAGCGATGGGTACTTGGACAGCCCTCAATCAGCCCCAGCATTTT.

This chain links TRBV15 with TRBJ1-2, with D tentatively TRBD1 (5 bases). The CDR3 totals 16 residues. Germline CDR1 LNHNV, CDR2 YYDKDF (reference sequence). Deletions cut 0 bases from V and 4 bases from J, with 15 bases between. CDR3 sequence (DNA): TGTGCCACCAGCAGAGATCGCATGACAGCCCCCTATGGCTACACCTTC. Amino acid sequence: CATSRDRMTAPYGYTF.

Notes on this clone: Other DNA sequences within the sample encode an identical CDR3. The V and J genes are TRBV9 and TRBJ2-2; no clear D. The V end was cut by 2 bases, the J end by 8 bases, with 10 bases between. Germline lookup yields CDR1 SGDLS and CDR2 YYNGEE. The CDR3 is 13 amino acids. In DNA, the CDR3 is TGTGCCAGCAGCGTTGGTATTTCTGGGGAGCTGTTTTTT. It codes for CASSVGISGELFF.

This chain connects TRBV27 to TRBJ2-1, with 12 nucleotides matching TRBD2. The CDR3 contains 23 residues. Trimming cost V 0 bases and J 0 bases; bases outside gene matches: 18. Germline CDR1 MNHEY, CDR2 SMNVEV (reference sequence). CDR3 loop: CASSLSGHQWLAGGPFSYNEQFF. The CDR3, as DNA: TGTGCCAGCAGTTTATCAGGGCACCAGTGGCTAGCGGGGGGGCCCTTCTCCTACAATGAGCAGTTCTTC.

The V call is TRBV6-4, the J call TRBJ1-1; D perhaps matches TRBD1 (5 bases). V dropped 6 bases and J dropped 11 bases, with 13 bases sitting between them. In germline, CDR1 is MRHNA, CDR2 SNTAGT. The CDR3 contains 11 residues. The CDR3 is CASRGPPRAFF. The DNA for the CDR3 is TGTGCCAGCAGGGGACCGCCGAGGGCTTTCTTT.

V usage is TRBV19 and J usage is TRBJ1-5; D is unclear. CDR1 LNHDA and CDR2 SQIVND come from the germline V gene (reference sequence). CDR3 length: 17 residues. V gave up 5 bases and J gave up 1 base, with 18 bases separating them. In DNA form, the CDR3 reads TGTGCCAGTAGTTTTCGGACGTCTTGGCTCAGCAATCAGCCCCAGCATTTT. Its translation is CASSFRTSWLSNQPQHF.